This T cell receptor beta chain appears in the sequencing data of a study of T cells in Graves' hyperthyroidism and ophthalmopathy. About the study: Peripheral blood was secured at the point of initial diagnosis, before any treatment. Findings and caveats of the study: Most clonotypes expanded in the thyroid (above 0.001) were also present in blood.

The table lists this clonotype with a few counts. Its target is not known. Trimming pared 6 bases from V and 2 bases from J, leaving 19 bases between. This CDR3 region has 15 residues. The germline V gene encodes CDR1 DFQATT and CDR2 SNEGSKA (reference sequence). TCR beta CDR3 region amplification was performed from RNA transcripts. Researchers ran a first-round RT-PCR on the TCR CDR3 using the HTBI primer set. MiXCR, run by TCRdb on the multiplex PCR reads, gives a single entry per CDR3 protein. This table has around 500,000 distinct CDR3 sequences, around a fifth appearing once. The receptor was isolated from a woman aged 65 to 85 with Graves' ophthalmopathy. The chain recombines TRBV20-1 with TRBJ2-5; D might be TRBD2 (6 bases). Sequences were obtained from blood. The CDR3 here is CSALLAKVRQETQYF. The CDR3 coding sequence is TGCAGTGCGTTACTAGCTAAAGTACGGCAAGAGACCCAGTACTTC.